These 8 T cell receptor beta chains were sequenced from one sample in a study of T cells in Graves' hyperthyroidism and ophthalmopathy. Amplified TCR beta CDR3 regions derived from RNA transcripts. The HTBI set primed first-round TCR CDR3 RT-PCR. TCRdb re-analysed the multiplex PCR reads in MiXCR, keeping a single row per CDR3 protein. The sample has a few hundred thousand distinct CDR3 sequences, over 15% seen once. What was sequenced was blood. The origin of the receptors is a woman younger than 30 with Graves' ophthalmopathy.

This clonotype is a singleton in its sample. The chain links TRBV9 to TRBJ1-4; D is perhaps TRBD1 (5 bases). CDR1 SGDLS and CDR2 YYNGEE come from the germline V gene. The CDR3 is 15 amino acids. Trimming took 4 bases from V and 5 from J, leaving 15 bases between them. CDR3 DNA: TGTGCCAGCAGCCGGGACGGCGAGAGGAATGAAAAACTGTTTTTT. This codes for CASSRDGERNEKLFF.

CDR3 residues: CSAATEFGYGYTF. The CDR3, as DNA: TGCAGTGCGGCGACCGAATTCGGCTATGGCTACACCTTC. The chain joins TRBV20-1 to TRBJ1-2; D remains unclear. The CDR3 runs 13 residues. V was clipped by 6 bases and J by 4 bases, with 15 bases between them. Germline V gives CDR1 DFQATT, CDR2 SNEGSKA (reference sequence).

This clonotype was counted at least ten times. V gene TRBV13 combines with J gene TRBJ2-1; 10 bases line up with TRBD1. This CDR3 region has 16 residues. V lost 5 bases to trimming and J lost 7 bases; unmatched junction nucleotides: 11. Looked up from germline, CDR1 is PRHDT and CDR2 is FYEKMQ (reference sequence). The DNA for the CDR3 is TGTGCCAGCAGCGAACCGGGACAGGGGCTGGGGAATGAGCAGTTCTTC. It encodes CASSEPGQGLGNEQFF.

This clonotype was seen repeatedly, ten times or more. CDR3 protein: CASRKQGIYGYTF. CDR3 bases: TGTGCCAGCAGGAAACAGGGTATATATGGCTACACCTTC. This sequence joins TRBV2 and TRBJ1-2; TRBD1 might be the D (6 bases). Germline CDR1 reads SNHLY; CDR2 reads FYNNEI. This CDR3 is built from 13 residues. With 6 bases removed from V and 5 bases from J, the gap between germline ends came to 13 bases.

The J gene is TRBJ2-3, the V gene TRBV18; TRBD2 is a possible D gene (6 bases). The ends were cut back, 3 bases at V and 1 base at J, with 14 bases in the middle. The CDR3 has 16 residues. Per the germline V gene, CDR1 is KGHSH and CDR2 is LQKENI. CDR3 loop: CASSPPGTGGTDTQYF. CDR3 in DNA: TGTGCCAGCTCACCTCCGGGTACGGGAGGCACAGATACGCAGTATTTT.

There are a few counts of this clonotype. The genes are TRBV19 and TRBJ2-2; D remains unclear. Trimming took off 5 bases at V and 2 bases at J, with 9 bases between the two ends. This CDR3 contains 14 residues. Per germline, CDR1 LNHDA and CDR2 SQIVND (reference sequence). CDR3 residues: CASSVYRNTGELFF. CDR3 sequence (DNA): TGTGCCAGTAGTGTGTACCGAAACACCGGGGAGCTGTTTTTT.

This clonotype was seen repeatedly, ten times or more. The rearrangement joins TRBV29-1 to TRBJ1-2; D gene ambiguous. Germline V lookup: CDR1 SQVTM, CDR2 ANQGSEA. The CDR3 has 12 residues. V gave up 2 bases and J gave up 5 bases, with 9 bases separating them. The CDR3 sequence is CSVENGDYGYTF. The CDR3 bases are TGCAGCGTTGAAAACGGGGATTATGGCTACACCTTC.

The V call is TRBV6-5, the J call TRBJ2-7; unclear D gene. Germline loops: CDR1 MNHEY, CDR2 SVGAGI. The CDR3 covers 13 residues. Trimming took 2 bases from V and 2 from J, leaving 7 bases between them. CDR3 sequence: CASSYRPTYEQYF. The CDR3 bases are TGTGCCAGCAGTTACCGTCCTACCTACGAGCAGTACTTC.